This record looks at one T cell receptor (beta chain) sequence and its context. These data are taken from a study of blood T cell repertoires in COVID-19. TCRdb's table, derived via immunoSEQ multiplex PCR, lists solely in-frame clones and lacks some. The table shows fewer than 250,000 clones, with around 90% occurring only once. The sequence came from a man aged 55-75 years who had recovered from COVID-19. Material for sequencing was peripheral blood.

The CDR3 sequence is CASSETGGNSPLHF. The DNA for the CDR3 is TGTGCCAGCAGCGAGACAGGGGGGAATTCACCCCTCCACTTT. The J gene is TRBJ1-6, the V gene TRBV9; 9 bases are shared with TRBD1. This CDR3 is built from 14 residues. Germline V gene lookup returns CDR1 SGDLS and CDR2 YYNGEE. With 3 bases clipped from V and 7 bases from J, the junction kept 2 bases outside the gene matches.